Listed below are T cell receptor beta chains from one sample, sequenced in a study of long-term antiretroviral therapy in people with HIV. Profiled with immunoSEQ multiplex PCR; TCRdb holds only in-frame clones, not every one. The profile shows over 15,000 clones, roughly 80% of them singletons. The input for sequencing was unsorted PBMCs, taken 2.3 years after starting antiretroviral therapy. Every receptor here comes from a woman between 40 and 55 years old with HIV. CDR3s include the opening cysteine and the closing phenylalanine or tryptophan. D genes are given only for firm matches. Clone size appears in some rows only: once, few, many, or a class for an expanded clone.

j_gene: TRBJ1-1; d_gene: NA; abundance: NA; v_gene: TRBV29-1; CDR3aa: CSALDGGGWRGFF; CDR3nt: TGCAGCGCCCTGGATGGGGGGGGATGGCGTGGTTTCTTT
j_gene: TRBJ2-3; d_gene: NA; abundance: NA; v_gene: TRBV5-5; CDR3aa: CASSLHGFTDTQYF; CDR3nt: TGTGCCAGCAGCCTGCATGGTTTCACAGATACGCAGTATTTT
j_gene: TRBJ2-3; d_gene: TRBD2; abundance: NA; v_gene: TRBV10-3; CDR3aa: CAIGAPSGRADTQYF; CDR3nt: TGTGCCATCGGGGCCCCTAGCGGGAGGGCAGATACGCAGTATTTT
j_gene: TRBJ2-7; d_gene: TRBD2; abundance: few; v_gene: TRBV11-2; CDR3aa: CASSFNPTSAYEQYF; CDR3nt: TGTGCCAGCAGCTTCAACCCGACTAGCGCCTACGAGCAGTACTTC
j_gene: TRBJ2-1; d_gene: TRBD1; abundance: NA; v_gene: TRBV5-6; CDR3aa: CASSSTGVGNEQFF; CDR3nt: TGTGCCAGCAGCTCCACAGGGGTTGGCAATGAGCAGTTCTTC
j_gene: TRBJ2-5; d_gene: TRBD2; abundance: NA; v_gene: TRBV19; CDR3aa: CASRGGETQYF; CDR3nt: TGTGCCAGTCGGGGGGGAGAGACCCAGTACTTC
j_gene: TRBJ2-2; d_gene: TRBD1; abundance: NA; v_gene: TRBV13; CDR3aa: CASSLTGQNGELFF; CDR3nt: TGTGCCAGCAGCTTGACAGGGCAAAACGGGGAGCTGTTTTTT
j_gene: TRBJ1-1; d_gene: NA; abundance: NA; v_gene: TRBV19; CDR3aa: CASSIWVRNTEAFF; CDR3nt: TGTGCCAGTAGTATATGGGTAAGGAACACTGAAGCTTTCTTT
j_gene: TRBJ2-7; d_gene: TRBD1; abundance: NA; v_gene: TRBV14; CDR3aa: CASSQYRTGREQYF; CDR3nt: TGTGCCAGCAGCCAATACCGGACAGGTCGAGAGCAGTACTTC
j_gene: TRBJ2-7; d_gene: TRBD2; abundance: NA; v_gene: TRBV6-1; CDR3aa: CASSEPLASGVAYEQYF; CDR3nt: TGTGCCAGCAGTGAACCCTTGGCTAGCGGGGTCGCCTACGAGCAGTACTTC
j_gene: TRBJ2-3; d_gene: NA; abundance: NA; v_gene: TRBV5-4; CDR3aa: CASSFRGGADTQYF; CDR3nt: TGTGCCAGCAGCTTTCGAGGGGGGGCAGATACGCAGTATTTT
j_gene: TRBJ1-2; d_gene: NA; abundance: NA; v_gene: TRBV29-1; CDR3aa: CSVLTGHYGYTF; CDR3nt: TGCAGCGTTCTGACAGGCCACTATGGCTACACCTTC
j_gene: TRBJ2-7; d_gene: NA; abundance: few; v_gene: TRBV4-1; CDR3aa: CASSQSPSGGTPYEQYF; CDR3nt: TGCGCCAGCAGCCAAAGTCCCTCTGGCGGGACTCCCTACGAGCAGTACTTC
j_gene: TRBJ1-1; d_gene: TRBD1; abundance: NA; v_gene: TRBV25-1; CDR3aa: CASSPRDRVHTEAFF; CDR3nt: TGTGCCAGCAGCCCCCGGGACAGGGTTCACACTGAAGCTTTCTTT
j_gene: TRBJ2-1; d_gene: NA; abundance: NA; v_gene: TRBV4-1; CDR3aa: CASSQDLSGMSSYNEQFF; CDR3nt: TGCGCCAGCAGCCAAGATCTCTCGGGGATGAGCTCCTACAATGAGCAGTTCTTC
j_gene: TRBJ2-3; d_gene: NA; abundance: NA; v_gene: TRBV14; CDR3aa: CASSLDTDTQYF; CDR3nt: TGTGCCAGCAGCCTCGACACAGATACGCAGTATTTT
j_gene: TRBJ2-1; d_gene: TRBD1; abundance: NA; v_gene: TRBV14; CDR3aa: CASSQELGWAGGGNEQFF; CDR3nt: TGTGCCAGCAGCCAAGAATTGGGGTGGGCAGGGGGCGGCAATGAGCAGTTCTTC
j_gene: TRBJ2-7; d_gene: NA; abundance: NA; v_gene: TRBV5-4; CDR3aa: CASSLDIGPYEQYF; CDR3nt: TGTGCCAGCAGCCTCGACATTGGCCCCTACGAGCAGTACTTC
j_gene: TRBJ2-7; d_gene: TRBD1; abundance: NA; v_gene: TRBV19; CDR3aa: CATQPAGTGAREQYF; CDR3nt: TGTGCCACTCAACCGGCCGGGACAGGGGCTCGGGAGCAGTACTTC
j_gene: TRBJ1-2; d_gene: TRBD1; abundance: NA; v_gene: TRBV10-2; CDR3aa: CASSDMKGAGGYTF; CDR3nt: TGCGCCAGCAGTGATATGAAGGGGGCGGGTGGCTACACCTTC
j_gene: TRBJ1-1; d_gene: NA; abundance: NA; v_gene: TRBV30; CDR3aa: CAWSVADRTNTEAFF; CDR3nt: TGTGCCTGGAGTGTAGCGGACAGAACGAACACTGAAGCTTTCTTT
j_gene: TRBJ1-2; d_gene: TRBD1; abundance: NA; v_gene: TRBV4-1; CDR3aa: CASSQGTGNYGYTF; CDR3nt: TGCGCCAGCAGCCAAGGGACAGGGAACTATGGCTACACCTTC
j_gene: TRBJ2-3; d_gene: NA; abundance: NA; v_gene: TRBV5-1; CDR3aa: CASSFLGRSTDTQYF; CDR3nt: TGCGCCAGCAGCTTCTTGGGGCGGAGCACAGATACGCAGTATTTT
j_gene: TRBJ2-1; d_gene: TRBD2; abundance: NA; v_gene: TRBV11-2; CDR3aa: CATTWTRDNEQFF; CDR3nt: TGTGCCACCACCTGGACTAGAGACAATGAGCAGTTCTTC
j_gene: TRBJ2-3; d_gene: NA; abundance: NA; v_gene: TRBV20-1; CDR3aa: CSARDNTQYF; CDR3nt: TGCAGTGCTAGGGACAATACGCAGTATTTT
j_gene: TRBJ1-2; d_gene: NA; abundance: NA; v_gene: TRBV29-1; CDR3aa: CSVEWGGYGYTF; CDR3nt: TGCAGCGTTGAATGGGGGGGCTATGGCTACACCTTC
j_gene: TRBJ2-7; d_gene: NA; abundance: NA; v_gene: TRBV30; CDR3aa: CAWTRVASYEQYF; CDR3nt: TGTGCCTGGACGAGAGTGGCCTCCTACGAGCAGTACTTC
j_gene: TRBJ2-5; d_gene: NA; abundance: NA; v_gene: TRBV6-5; CDR3aa: CASSSYSTVETQYF; CDR3nt: TGTGCCAGCAGTTCCTATTCCACGGTGGAGACCCAGTACTTC
j_gene: TRBJ1-6; d_gene: NA; abundance: few; v_gene: TRBV19; CDR3aa: CASNTRTSNSPLHF; CDR3nt: TGTGCCAGTAATACACGGACAAGCAATTCACCCCTCCACTTT
j_gene: TRBJ2-1; d_gene: TRBD2; abundance: once; v_gene: TRBV7-9; CDR3aa: CASSTGTSGRRDEQFF; CDR3nt: TGTGCCAGCAGCACGGGGACTAGCGGGAGGAGGGATGAGCAGTTCTTC
j_gene: TRBJ1-1; d_gene: TRBD1; abundance: NA; v_gene: TRBV6-5; CDR3aa: CASSQTGRNTEAFF; CDR3nt: TGTGCCAGCAGTCAGACAGGGCGCAACACTGAAGCTTTCTTT
j_gene: TRBJ2-7; d_gene: TRBD1; abundance: NA; v_gene: TRBV5-6; CDR3aa: CASSPDRGFSYEQYF; CDR3nt: TGTGCCAGCAGCCCAGACAGGGGGTTTTCCTACGAGCAGTACTTC
j_gene: TRBJ1-3; d_gene: NA; abundance: once; v_gene: TRBV29-1; CDR3aa: CSVEVSSSGNTIYF; CDR3nt: TGCAGCGTTGAAGTATCCAGCTCTGGAAACACCATATATTTT
j_gene: TRBJ2-2; d_gene: NA; abundance: NA; v_gene: TRBV5-6; CDR3aa: CASSLAMDNTGELFF; CDR3nt: TGTGCCAGCAGCTTGGCGATGGATAACACCGGGGAGCTGTTTTTT
j_gene: TRBJ2-7; d_gene: NA; abundance: once; v_gene: TRBV21-1; CDR3aa: CASNRAHYEQYF; CDR3nt: TGTGCCAGCAACAGGGCCCACTACGAGCAGTACTTC
j_gene: TRBJ1-1; d_gene: NA; abundance: NA; v_gene: TRBV2; CDR3aa: CASSTTGTEAFF; CDR3nt: TGTGCCAGCAGTACGACGGGGACTGAAGCTTTCTTT
j_gene: TRBJ1-2; d_gene: TRBD1; abundance: NA; v_gene: TRBV6-1; CDR3aa: CASSERTGVRYGYTF; CDR3nt: TGTGCCAGCAGTGAGAGAACAGGGGTTAGGTATGGCTACACCTTC
j_gene: TRBJ1-2; d_gene: TRBD1; abundance: once; v_gene: TRBV7-6; CDR3aa: CASSSLSGYGTGRTDNYGYTF; CDR3nt: TGTGCCAGCAGCAGCTTATCTGGATACGGGACAGGGCGTACAGATAACTATGGCTACACCTTC
j_gene: TRBJ1-1; d_gene: NA; abundance: NA; v_gene: TRBV6-1; CDR3aa: CASSEHPEAFF; CDR3nt: TGTGCCAGCAGTGAACATCCTGAAGCTTTCTTT
j_gene: TRBJ1-4; d_gene: TRBD1; abundance: NA; v_gene: TRBV6-1; CDR3aa: CASSELMTGRHEKLFF; CDR3nt: TGTGCCAGCAGTGAATTAATGACAGGGCGGCATGAAAAACTGTTTTTT
j_gene: TRBJ2-5; d_gene: NA; abundance: few; v_gene: TRBV7-6; CDR3aa: CASSLALQDQYF; CDR3nt: TGTGCCAGCAGCTTAGCGCTCCAGGACCAGTACTTC
j_gene: TRBJ2-5; d_gene: NA; abundance: NA; v_gene: TRBV25-1; CDR3aa: CASSVGAGETQTQYF; CDR3nt: TGTGCCAGCAGTGTTGGAGCGGGCGAAACTCAGACCCAGTACTTC
j_gene: TRBJ2-5; d_gene: TRBD1; abundance: NA; v_gene: TRBV11-2; CDR3aa: CASSALDRGIRGQETQYF; CDR3nt: TGTGCCAGCAGCGCATTGGACAGGGGCATTAGGGGCCAAGAGACCCAGTACTTC
j_gene: TRBJ2-5; d_gene: TRBD1; abundance: NA; v_gene: TRBV27; CDR3aa: CASSLGTGVGETQYF; CDR3nt: TGTGCCAGCAGTTTAGGGACAGGGGTAGGTGAGACCCAGTACTTC
j_gene: TRBJ1-2; d_gene: NA; abundance: NA; v_gene: TRBV7-9; CDR3aa: CASSLEGSHYGYTF; CDR3nt: TGTGCCAGCAGCTTAGAGGGGTCCCACTATGGCTACACCTTC
j_gene: TRBJ1-3; d_gene: NA; abundance: NA; v_gene: TRBV6-1; CDR3aa: CASRSLQGANTIYF; CDR3nt: TGTGCCAGCAGATCTCTACAGGGAGCAAACACCATATATTTT